This T cell receptor beta chain was identified during a study of siplizumab effects on memory and regulatory T cells. Broader study findings: Siplizumab produced a significant drop in alloreactive sequences attributable to unstimulated CD4+ memory cells. Suppressive activity of Tregs proliferating in siplizumab cultures remained unconfirmed. The alloreactive clones that mapped to unstimulated subsets made up only a minor fraction.

Notes on this clone: Its specificity is not known.

V was clipped by 6 bases and J by 3 bases, with 15 bases between them. This CDR3 has 15 amino acids. CDR1 and CDR2 from the germline V gene are LNHDA and SQIVND (reference sequence). TCRdb's table, derived via immunoSEQ multiplex PCR, lists solely in-frame clones and lacks some. The sample includes over 70,000 clones, 90% seen only once; the top ten take around 14%. This clonotype was obtained from a human donor in good health. Sequencing was done on a sample of CD4+ T cells sorted from blood. The chain employs TRBV19 and TRBJ2-1, with D perhaps matching TRBD1 or TRBD2 (6 bases each). The CDR3 loop is CASRRRGRIYNEQFF. CDR3 nucleotide sequence: TGTGCCAGTAGGCGTAGGGGGAGGATCTACAATGAGCAGTTCTTC.